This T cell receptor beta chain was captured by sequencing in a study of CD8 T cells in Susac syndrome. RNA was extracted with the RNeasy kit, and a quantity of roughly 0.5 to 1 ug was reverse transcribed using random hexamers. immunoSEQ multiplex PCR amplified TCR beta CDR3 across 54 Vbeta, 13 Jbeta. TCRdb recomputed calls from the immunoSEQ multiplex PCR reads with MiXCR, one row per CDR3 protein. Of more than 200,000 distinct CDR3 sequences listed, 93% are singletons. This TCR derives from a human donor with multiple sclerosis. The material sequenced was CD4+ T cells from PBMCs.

CDR3 in amino acids: CASSWGTDPNYGYTF. CDR3 sequence (DNA): TGTGCCAGCAGCTGGGGGACGGACCCTAACTATGGCTACACCTTC. The genes are TRBV5-4 and TRBJ1-2, with D perhaps TRBD1 (5 bases). Trimming shortened V by 3 bases and J by 0 bases, and 12 bases separated the two germline ends. The germline V gene has CDR1 SGHNT and CDR2 YYREEE (reference sequence). This CDR3 has 15 amino acids.